This TCR beta chain stems from a study of blood T cell repertoires in COVID-19. Some clones are missing from TCRdb's copy, which holds only in-frame ones; the method was immunoSEQ multiplex PCR. The repertoire consists of about 100,000 clones, with more than 70% occurring once and the leading ten covering 9.5% to 15%. V shed 4 bases, J shed 2 bases, and the junction held 8 bases outside the gene matches. This CDR3 is built from 15 residues. Germline values: CDR1 SGDLS, CDR2 YYNGEE. The chain joins TRBV9 to TRBJ2-5; 7 nucleotides line up with TRBD1. The receptor was derived from a human donor in a cohort sampled during active COVID-19. Sequencing was carried out using peripheral blood. CDR3 in amino acids: CASSKGTASQETQYF. CDR3 nucleotides: TGTGCCAGCAGCAAAGGGACAGCCAGTCAAGAGACCCAGTACTTC.